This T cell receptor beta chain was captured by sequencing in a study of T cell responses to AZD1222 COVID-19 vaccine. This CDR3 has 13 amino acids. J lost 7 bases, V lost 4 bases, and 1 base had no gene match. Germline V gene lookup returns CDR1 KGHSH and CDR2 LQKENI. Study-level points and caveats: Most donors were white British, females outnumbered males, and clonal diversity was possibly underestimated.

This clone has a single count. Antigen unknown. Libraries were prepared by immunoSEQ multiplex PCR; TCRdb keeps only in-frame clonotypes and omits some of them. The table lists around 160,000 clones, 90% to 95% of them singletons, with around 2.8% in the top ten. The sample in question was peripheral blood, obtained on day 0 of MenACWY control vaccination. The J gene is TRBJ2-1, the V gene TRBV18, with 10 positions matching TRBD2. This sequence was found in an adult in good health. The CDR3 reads CASSQAGGNEQFF. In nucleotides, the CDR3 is TGTGCCAGCTCACAAGCGGGAGGGAATGAGCAGTTCTTC.